The entry below gives a single T cell receptor beta chain sequence along with its context. Its antigen is not known. The entry originates in a study of chemoradiotherapy in HPV16-positive cancers. Regarding the study as a whole: In HPV16-positive patients, HPV-responsive T-cell expansion tracked better recurrence-free survival.

Repeated repertoire sampling spanned the course of chemoradiotherapy. The protocol was immunoSEQ multiplex PCR, while the TCRdb copy is restricted to in-frame clones and leaves out a portion. The data hold tens of thousands of clones, with 84% observed a single time. This CDR3 has 16 amino acids. The J segment lost 1 base and the V segment lost 4 bases, leaving 6 bases of the junction unmatched. CDR1 is SGHRS, CDR2 YFSETQ, per germline. Sample: blood, taken from a patient who underwent chemoradiotherapy. The origin of this receptor is a human donor with HPV-associated anogenital cancer. The chain recombines TRBV5-1 with TRBJ2-1; 9 nucleotides line up with TRBD2. CDR3: CASSISGGQSYNEQFF. CDR3 DNA: TGCGCCAGCAGCATCAGCGGGGGGCAATCCTACAATGAGCAGTTCTTC.